The sequence of this T cell receptor (beta chain) was determined in a study of a mutant IDH1 vaccine in newly diagnosed glioma. As for the study in general: Treated patients, averaging about 40 years, were approximately 60% male and around 38% female. The earlier regimen, radiotherapy, temozolomide, or both, was most often both.

With 2 bases removed from V and 5 bases from J, the gap between germline ends came to 9 bases. The CDR3 length is 13 residues. Germline V CDR1 and CDR2: SGHTA, FQGNSA. The time point here: week 5, during vaccination. Vaccinated patients received 300 ug of mutant IDH1 20-mer peptide per dose, with topical imiquimod. The assay was immunoSEQ multiplex PCR, and TCRdb's table has in-frame clones only and misses some. The repertoire holds over 35,000 clones, with approximately 93% as singletons. Notes on this clone: Antigen specificity is unknown.

The sequence derives from a man between 50 and 59 years old with glioma. V gene TRBV7-2 combines with J gene TRBJ2-5, with D possibly TRBD1 on 6 matching bases. Sequenced material: PBMCs, taken from a glioma patient whose treatment included an IDH1 peptide vaccine. The CDR3 reads CASSLWGRETQYF. The CDR3 DNA reads as TGTGCCAGCAGCTTATGGGGGCGGGAGACCCAGTACTTC.